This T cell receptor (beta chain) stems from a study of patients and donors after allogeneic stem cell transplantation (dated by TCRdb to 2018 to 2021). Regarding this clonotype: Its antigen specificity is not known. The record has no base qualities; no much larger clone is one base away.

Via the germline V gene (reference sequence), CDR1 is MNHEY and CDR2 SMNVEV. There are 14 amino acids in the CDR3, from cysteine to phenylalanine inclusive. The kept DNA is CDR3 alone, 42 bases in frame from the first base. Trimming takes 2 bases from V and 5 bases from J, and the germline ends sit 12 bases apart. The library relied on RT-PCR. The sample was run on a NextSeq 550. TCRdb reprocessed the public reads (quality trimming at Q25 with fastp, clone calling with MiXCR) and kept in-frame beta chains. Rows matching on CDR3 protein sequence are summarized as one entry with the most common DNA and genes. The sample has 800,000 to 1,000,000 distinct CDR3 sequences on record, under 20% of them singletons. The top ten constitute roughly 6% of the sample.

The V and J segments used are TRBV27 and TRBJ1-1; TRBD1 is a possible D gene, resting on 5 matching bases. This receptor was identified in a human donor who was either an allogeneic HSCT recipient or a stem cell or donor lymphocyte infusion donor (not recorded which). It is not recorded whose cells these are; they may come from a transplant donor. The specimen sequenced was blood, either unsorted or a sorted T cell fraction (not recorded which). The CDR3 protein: CASSLTQGKTEAFF. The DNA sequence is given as TGTGCCAGCAGTTTAACCCAGGGCAAAACTGAAGCTTTCTTT.